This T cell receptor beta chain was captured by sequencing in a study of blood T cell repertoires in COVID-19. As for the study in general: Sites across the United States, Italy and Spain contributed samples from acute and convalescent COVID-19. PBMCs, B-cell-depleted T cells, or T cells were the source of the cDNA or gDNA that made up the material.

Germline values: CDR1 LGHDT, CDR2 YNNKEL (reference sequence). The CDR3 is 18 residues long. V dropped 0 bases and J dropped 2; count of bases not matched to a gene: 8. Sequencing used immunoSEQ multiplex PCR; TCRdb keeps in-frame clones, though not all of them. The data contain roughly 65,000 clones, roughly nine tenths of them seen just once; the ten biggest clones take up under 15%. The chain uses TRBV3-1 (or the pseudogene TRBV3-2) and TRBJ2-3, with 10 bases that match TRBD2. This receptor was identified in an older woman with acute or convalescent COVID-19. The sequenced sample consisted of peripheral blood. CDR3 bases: TGTGCCAGCAGCCAAGAAGGAGCTAGCGGGGGCCTCACAGATACGCAGTATTTT. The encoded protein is CASSQEGASGGLTDTQYF.